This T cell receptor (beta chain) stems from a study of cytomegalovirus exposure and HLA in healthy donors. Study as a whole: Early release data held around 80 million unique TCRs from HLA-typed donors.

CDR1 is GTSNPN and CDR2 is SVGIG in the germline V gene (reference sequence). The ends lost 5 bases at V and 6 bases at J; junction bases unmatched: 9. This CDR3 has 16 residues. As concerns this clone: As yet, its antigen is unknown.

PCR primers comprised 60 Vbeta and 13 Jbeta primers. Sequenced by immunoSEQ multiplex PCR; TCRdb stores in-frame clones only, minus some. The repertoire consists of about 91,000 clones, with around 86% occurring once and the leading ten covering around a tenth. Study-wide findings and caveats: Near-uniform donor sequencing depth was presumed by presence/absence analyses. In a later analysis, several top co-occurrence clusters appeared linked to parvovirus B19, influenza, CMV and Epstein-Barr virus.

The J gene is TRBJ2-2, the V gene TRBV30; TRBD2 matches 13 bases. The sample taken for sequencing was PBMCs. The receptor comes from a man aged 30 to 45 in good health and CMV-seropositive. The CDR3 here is CAWGLAGVVKAGELFF. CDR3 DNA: TGTGCCTGGGGACTAGCGGGAGTCGTAAAGGCCGGGGAGCTGTTTTTT.